This T cell receptor (beta chain) was identified in a study of blood T cell repertoires in COVID-19 (TCRdb year 2020). Background for the entire study: Samples covering the acute and convalescent phases of COVID-19 were provided by collaborators in the United States, Italy and Spain. The material from the prospective study consisted of cDNA or gDNA derived from T cells, B-cell-depleted T cells, or PBMCs. Subjects who had been exposed to COVID-19, were actively infected with it, or had recovered from it provided the deeply sampled blood TCRbeta repertoires that made up the dataset. The repertoires were made available in a free public database intended to serve as a resource for research on the immune response to SARS-CoV-2. Samples came from the ongoing ImmuneRACE study (first 160 participants) plus 1,254 subjects from 6 global collaborators. A de-identified subject ID, COVID-19 status, age in years and sex were almost always included in the sample metadata. Where available, HLA class I and class II types were obtained from metadata supplied by the sample provider rather than from assay-based typing.

A remark on this clone: The antigen it binds to is not known. Base qualities were left out, and no much larger clone turns up one base away.

Broad study findings and their caveats: Clinical and demographic metadata were provided uncurated, with the amount varying by source and participant.

Collaborating institutions collected whole blood in K2EDTA tubes following their own protocols. For TCRbeta analysis, collaborators shipped samples in one of three forms: frozen whole blood, isolated PBMCs, or DNA extracted from either of those sample types. From the cysteine through the phenylalanine, the CDR3 covers 16 amino acids. Of all the DNA, just the CDR3 is kept, 48 bases in frame from base 1. The germline V gene supplies CDR1 SGHRS and CDR2 YFSETQ. V drops 3 bases and J drops 0 bases, leaving 13 bases in between. TCRbeta CDR3 regions were amplified from genomic DNA using the immunoSEQ Assay, a bias-controlled multiplex PCR. The authors' pipeline ran thus. Nucleated cell counts per sample were estimated from amplification of reference gene primers within the assay. Sequence reads were collapsed and filtered to measure the absolute abundance of every unique TCRbeta CDR3 rearrangement. For each sample, productive Simpson clonality was calculated by taking the square root of Simpson's diversity index across productive rearrangements. Entries here come from immuneACCESS through TCRdb and include only in-frame sequences with V and J called. Some clones fail to appear in such tables; in the studies checked, an unresolved V gene covers under half of the shortfall, and the cause of the remainder is unknown. Clonal size and the V and J genes are those of that table, whereas D and trimming came from the DNA. The sample table holds approximately 160,000 clones, of which around 80% were seen once. 7.2% of the sample belongs to the ten largest clones.

The TCR comes from a woman between 45 and 60 years old in a cohort sampled during active or convalescent COVID-19. The rearrangement combines TRBV5-1 with TRBJ1-3; 6 matching bases give a weak D call of TRBD1. The sequencing input was peripheral blood. The DNA is as follows: TGCGCCAGCAGCTCGAACAGGGACCTCTCTGGAAACACCATATATTTT. This encodes CASSSNRDLSGNTIYF.